The 3 T cell receptor beta chains below were found in one sample sequenced in a study of T cell repertoires in cytomegalovirus infection. TCRdb used MiXCR to reprocess the reads, holding one entry per CDR3 protein. The sample shows about 400,000 distinct CDR3 sequences, around 18% of them seen only once. The specimen was PBMCs. These TCRs come from a human donor in good health (CMV status not recorded). Some clones in this sample may be carry-over from other donors' samples.

The chain carries TRBV20-1 and TRBJ2-5, with 10 positions matching TRBD1. The CDR3 consists of 15 residues. Germline trimming cut 1 base from V and 2 bases from J; bases unmatched to any gene: 4. CDR1 is DFQATT, CDR2 SNEGSKA, per germline (reference sequence). CDR3 protein: CSARAGTGDQETQYF. DNA for the CDR3: TGCAGTGCTAGAGCCGGGACAGGGGATCAAGAGACCCAGTACTTC.

This clonotype was seen a handful of times. V usage is TRBV19 and J usage is TRBJ1-5, with 9 bases lining up with TRBD1. Germline V gene lookup returns CDR1 LNHDA and CDR2 SQIVND (reference sequence). The CDR3 has 17 amino acids. Unmatched junction bases numbered 10, after V lost 7 bases and J lost 0 bases. CDR3 sequence reads: CASKGTGLPYSNQPQHF. CDR3 sequence (DNA): TGTGCCAGTAAGGGGACAGGGCTCCCTTATAGCAATCAGCCCCAGCATTTT. Full variable domain (remainder filled in from reference TRBV19 and TRBJ1-5): DGGITQSPKYLFRKEGQNVTLSCEQNLNHDAMYWYRQDPGQGLRLIYYSQIVNDFQKGDIAEGYSVSREKKESFPLTVTSAQKNPTAFYLCASKGTGLPYSNQPQHFGDGTRLSIL.

The chain carries TRBV4-1 and TRBJ2-7; TRBD1 or TRBD2 may be the D gene (5 bases each). The CDR3 runs to 12 residues. In germline, CDR1 is MGHRA, CDR2 YSYEKL. This CDR3 reads CGRTTTLYEQYF. The CDR3 DNA sequence: TGCGGGAGGACAACGACCCTCTACGAGCAGTACTTC.